The rows below give T cell receptor beta chains drawn from one sample of a study of response to subunit inactivated influenza vaccine. TCRdb re-called the RT-PCR reads with MiXCR, one entry per CDR3 protein. The sample consists of about 780,000 distinct CDR3 sequences, approximately 18% of them appearing once. The input for sequencing was PBMCs from blood, taken approximately 5 days after vaccination. The source is a man between 50 and 59 years old who received an inactivated influenza vaccine. The CDR3 runs from the conserved cysteine through the conserved F or W. Fields, in order: J gene, clone size, D gene, V gene, CDR3 DNA, CDR3 protein. The D gene is left open where the match is weak. Only some rows state a clone size, as once, few, many or a class for expanded clones.

j_call: TRBJ1-1; clone_size: -; d_call: TRBD1; v_call: TRBV12-3/TRBV12-4; cdr3_nt: TGTGCCAGCAGTTTTAACAGGGGTTTGAACACTGAAGCTTTCTTT; cdr3_aa: CASSFNRGLNTEAFF
j_call: TRBJ2-2; clone_size: -; d_call: -; v_call: TRBV5-1; cdr3_nt: TGCGCCAGCAGCTTCCAAAACACCGGGGAGCTGTTTTTT; cdr3_aa: CASSFQNTGELFF
j_call: TRBJ2-1; clone_size: -; d_call: TRBD2; v_call: TRBV5-1; cdr3_nt: TGCGCCAGCAGCGCCCGACTAGCGGGAGGGCCTTCCTATGAGCAGTTCTTC; cdr3_aa: CASSARLAGGPSYEQFF
j_call: TRBJ2-7; clone_size: -; d_call: -; v_call: TRBV7-2; cdr3_nt: TGTGCCAGCAGCTTAGGGTCCAGAAACGAGCAGTACTTC; cdr3_aa: CASSLGSRNEQYF
j_call: TRBJ2-3; clone_size: few; d_call: -; v_call: TRBV9; cdr3_nt: TGTGCCAGCAGCGTAGCTACCGGGAGCATCTCAGATACGCAGTATTTT; cdr3_aa: CASSVATGSISDTQYF
j_call: TRBJ2-1; clone_size: few; d_call: TRBD2; v_call: TRBV12-3/TRBV12-4; cdr3_nt: TGTGCCAGCATCCCCGGGACTAGCCACGAGCAGTTCTTC; cdr3_aa: CASIPGTSHEQFF
j_call: TRBJ2-3; clone_size: many; d_call: TRBD1; v_call: TRBV24-1; cdr3_nt: TGTGCCACCGAGAGCGGACAGGGACCAGATACGCAGTATTTT; cdr3_aa: CATESGQGPDTQYF
j_call: TRBJ2-3; clone_size: many; d_call: TRBD1; v_call: TRBV5-1; cdr3_nt: TGCGCCAGCTATACAGGGGACACAGATACGCAGTATTTT; cdr3_aa: CASYTGDTDTQYF
j_call: TRBJ2-1; clone_size: -; d_call: TRBD2; v_call: TRBV9; cdr3_nt: TGTGCCAGCAGCGTAGGGGGACTAGCGGGAGGGGGATCCTACAATGAGCAGTTCTTC; cdr3_aa: CASSVGGLAGGGSYNEQFF
j_call: TRBJ2-3; clone_size: -; d_call: TRBD2; v_call: TRBV7-6; cdr3_nt: TGTGCCAGCAGCTTAGGACTAGCTGCTACGCAGTATTTT; cdr3_aa: CASSLGLAATQYF
j_call: TRBJ2-3; clone_size: -; d_call: TRBD2; v_call: TRBV28; cdr3_nt: TGTGCCAGCAGTTTTCCCCCGGGGACTAGCGGGAGGGCTAGCACAGATACGCAGTATTTT; cdr3_aa: CASSFPPGTSGRASTDTQYF
j_call: TRBJ1-1; clone_size: -; d_call: -; v_call: TRBV5-1; cdr3_nt: TGCGCCAGCAGCCCCACTACACAGGGACTCCGAACTGAAGCTTTCTTT; cdr3_aa: CASSPTTQGLRTEAFF
j_call: TRBJ1-4; clone_size: -; d_call: -; v_call: TRBV29-1; cdr3_nt: TGCAGCTCTAGAACTAATGAAAAACTGTTTTTT; cdr3_aa: CSSRTNEKLFF
j_call: TRBJ1-1; clone_size: -; d_call: -; v_call: TRBV2; cdr3_nt: TGTGCCAGCAGTGGGTTTTGGCAGATAAACACTGAAGCTTTCTTT; cdr3_aa: CASSGFWQINTEAFF
j_call: TRBJ2-6; clone_size: few; d_call: TRBD1; v_call: TRBV24-1; cdr3_nt: TGTGCCACCAGTGATTCCCTGGGACAGGGGGCTTCTGGGGCCAACGTCCTGACTTTC; cdr3_aa: CATSDSLGQGASGANVLTF
j_call: TRBJ2-7; clone_size: -; d_call: -; v_call: TRBV5-8; cdr3_nt: TGTGCCAGCAGCTTGGCCCCAGGGTTGCCCTACGAGCAGTACTTC; cdr3_aa: CASSLAPGLPYEQYF
j_call: TRBJ2-1; clone_size: few; d_call: -; v_call: TRBV15; cdr3_nt: TGTGCCACCAGCAGAGATATCACACGGGTGGAGATATTCTTC; cdr3_aa: CATSRDITRVEIFF
j_call: TRBJ2-1; clone_size: few; d_call: TRBD2; v_call: TRBV20-1; cdr3_nt: TGCAGTGCTAGTGATGCGGCTAGCGGGACGTACAATGAGCAGTTCTTC; cdr3_aa: CSASDAASGTYNEQFF
j_call: TRBJ2-3; clone_size: few; d_call: -; v_call: TRBV5-1; cdr3_nt: TGCGCCAGCAGCTTGGCCCGGCGGTTGAATACGCAGTATTTT; cdr3_aa: CASSLARRLNTQYF
j_call: TRBJ1-5; clone_size: -; d_call: -; v_call: TRBV9; cdr3_nt: TGTGCCAGCAGCCCCAGTCCGGGACGGGCTCAGCCCCAGCATTTT; cdr3_aa: CASSPSPGRAQPQHF
j_call: TRBJ2-2; clone_size: few; d_call: -; v_call: TRBV30; cdr3_nt: TGTGCCTGGAGTTCGGGGTACCCGAACACCGGGGAGCTGTTTTTT; cdr3_aa: CAWSSGYPNTGELFF
j_call: TRBJ2-1; clone_size: few; d_call: -; v_call: TRBV24-1; cdr3_nt: TGTGCCACCAGTGGTCCAGCCCTTAGGGGGTCTGAGCAGTTCTTC; cdr3_aa: CATSGPALRGSEQFF
j_call: TRBJ2-7; clone_size: -; d_call: TRBD2; v_call: TRBV5-4; cdr3_nt: TGTGCCAGCAGCTACCCGAAGGGACTAGCGGGGAGCGAGCAGTACTTC; cdr3_aa: CASSYPKGLAGSEQYF
j_call: TRBJ2-1; clone_size: -; d_call: TRBD2; v_call: TRBV28; cdr3_nt: TGTGCCAGCAGTCACGGACTAGCGGGACCTGCCTACAATGAGCAGTTCTTC; cdr3_aa: CASSHGLAGPAYNEQFF
j_call: TRBJ2-5; clone_size: few; d_call: -; v_call: TRBV11-1; cdr3_nt: TGTGCCAGCCGCTTTCTGGGCGCCGGGACCCAGTACTTC; cdr3_aa: CASRFLGAGTQYF
j_call: TRBJ1-5; clone_size: many; d_call: -; v_call: TRBV2; cdr3_nt: TGTGCCAGCAGTGAGGGTCTAGGAAGCCGACTTTATAGCAATCAGCCCCAGCATTTT; cdr3_aa: CASSEGLGSRLYSNQPQHF
j_call: TRBJ2-1; clone_size: -; d_call: -; v_call: TRBV7-6; cdr3_nt: TGTGCCAGCAGCTCCCTCTCCGGACAGGGAGGGGGTGAGCAGTTCTTC; cdr3_aa: CASSSLSGQGGGEQFF
j_call: TRBJ2-7; clone_size: -; d_call: TRBD1; v_call: TRBV29-1; cdr3_nt: TGCAGCGTTCCTCGACAGGGCACACCTGGGGAGCAGTACTTC; cdr3_aa: CSVPRQGTPGEQYF
j_call: TRBJ2-1; clone_size: few; d_call: TRBD1; v_call: TRBV6-2/TRBV6-3; cdr3_nt: TGTGCCAGCAGTGGACCGGGACAGTTGTACAATGAGCAGTTCTTC; cdr3_aa: CASSGPGQLYNEQFF
j_call: TRBJ2-5; clone_size: -; d_call: -; v_call: TRBV20-1; cdr3_nt: TGCAGTGCCCACAAACGCCGGTCCTCAGGGAACCAGTACTTC; cdr3_aa: CSAHKRRSSGNQYF
j_call: TRBJ2-5; clone_size: -; d_call: TRBD1; v_call: TRBV12-3/TRBV12-4; cdr3_nt: TGTGCCAGCAGTTTGTCCCAGGGGGCAGGGGAGACCCAGTACTTC; cdr3_aa: CASSLSQGAGETQYF
j_call: TRBJ2-1; clone_size: few; d_call: -; v_call: TRBV20-1; cdr3_nt: TGCAGTGCTAGACTAAGACGGAATGAGCAGTTCTTC; cdr3_aa: CSARLRRNEQFF
j_call: TRBJ1-1; clone_size: -; d_call: -; v_call: TRBV29-1; cdr3_nt: TGCAGCGTTGAAGGGTGGGGCTCTGAAGCTTTCTTT; cdr3_aa: CSVEGWGSEAFF
j_call: TRBJ2-7; clone_size: -; d_call: -; v_call: TRBV28; cdr3_nt: TGTGCCAGCAGTACAATAGAGGGCAGGGTCTACGAGCAGTACTTC; cdr3_aa: CASSTIEGRVYEQYF
j_call: TRBJ2-7; clone_size: many; d_call: -; v_call: TRBV5-1; cdr3_nt: TGCGCCAGCAGCTTGGACAGGGAAGCATACGAGCAGTACTTC; cdr3_aa: CASSLDREAYEQYF
j_call: TRBJ2-5; clone_size: -; d_call: TRBD1; v_call: TRBV12-3/TRBV12-4; cdr3_nt: TGTGCCAGCAACACCGGGACAGGGCTGGAGACCCAGTACTTC; cdr3_aa: CASNTGTGLETQYF
j_call: TRBJ2-3; clone_size: -; d_call: -; v_call: TRBV9; cdr3_nt: TGTGCCAGCAGCGTAGTCGGCGACCCCACAGATACGCAGTATTTT; cdr3_aa: CASSVVGDPTDTQYF
j_call: TRBJ2-3; clone_size: -; d_call: TRBD2; v_call: TRBV24-1; cdr3_nt: TGTGCCACCAGTGAAGCGGGGGCTACGCAGTATTTT; cdr3_aa: CATSEAGATQYF
j_call: TRBJ2-1; clone_size: -; d_call: -; v_call: TRBV10-2; cdr3_nt: TGCGCCAGTTTTGGGGGGGGGGCCTTAGATGAGCAGTTCTTC; cdr3_aa: CASFGGGALDEQFF
j_call: TRBJ2-1; clone_size: -; d_call: TRBD1; v_call: TRBV12-3/TRBV12-4; cdr3_nt: TGTGCCAGCAGTTCCTCGGGACAGGGGAGGTACTACAATGAGCAGTTCTTC; cdr3_aa: CASSSSGQGRYYNEQFF
j_call: TRBJ1-1; clone_size: -; d_call: TRBD1; v_call: TRBV12-3/TRBV12-4; cdr3_nt: TGTGCCAGCAGTCCCACGACAGGGGTAGGCACTGAAGCTTTCTTT; cdr3_aa: CASSPTTGVGTEAFF
j_call: TRBJ1-1; clone_size: once; d_call: TRBD1; v_call: TRBV7-9; cdr3_nt: TGTGCCAGCAGCTACAACAGGGGATTAGGCACTGAAGCTTTCTTT; cdr3_aa: CASSYNRGLGTEAFF